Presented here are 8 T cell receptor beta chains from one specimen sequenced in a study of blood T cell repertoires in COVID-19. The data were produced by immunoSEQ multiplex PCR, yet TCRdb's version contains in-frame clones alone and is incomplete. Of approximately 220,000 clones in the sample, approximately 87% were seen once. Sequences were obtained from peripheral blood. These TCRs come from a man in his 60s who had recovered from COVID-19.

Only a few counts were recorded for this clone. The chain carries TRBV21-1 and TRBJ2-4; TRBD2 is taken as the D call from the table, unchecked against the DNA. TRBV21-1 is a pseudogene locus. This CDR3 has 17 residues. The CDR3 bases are TGTGCCAGCAGCAAAGCGTCTGCGGGGGGGCCCAGAAACATTCAGTACTTC. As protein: CASSKASAGGPRNIQYF.

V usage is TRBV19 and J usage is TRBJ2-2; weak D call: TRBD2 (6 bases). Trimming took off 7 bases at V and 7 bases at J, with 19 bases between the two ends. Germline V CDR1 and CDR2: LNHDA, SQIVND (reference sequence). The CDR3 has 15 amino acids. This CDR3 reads CASKARGKAGGELFF. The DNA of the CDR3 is TGTGCCAGTAAGGCCCGCGGGAAGGCGGGCGGGGAGCTGTTTTTT.

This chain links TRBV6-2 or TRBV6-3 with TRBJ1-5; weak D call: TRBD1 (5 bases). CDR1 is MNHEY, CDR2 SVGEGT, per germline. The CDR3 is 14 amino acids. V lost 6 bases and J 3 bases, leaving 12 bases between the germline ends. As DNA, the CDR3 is TGTGCCAGCAGCGACCCAGGGAACAATCAGCCCCAGCATTTT. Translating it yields CASSDPGNNQPQHF.

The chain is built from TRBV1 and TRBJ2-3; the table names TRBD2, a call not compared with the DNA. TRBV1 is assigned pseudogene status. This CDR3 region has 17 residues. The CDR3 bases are TGCACCAGCAGCAAAAGGGAAGCGGGAGGTATTCCAGATACGCAGTATTTT. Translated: CTSSKREAGGIPDTQYF.

DNA for the CDR3: TGTGCCAGCAGCTTAAGCGGAGGGACCGATGAGCAGTTCTTC. Residues: CASSLSGGTDEQFF. V is TRBV7-2 and J is TRBJ2-1, with a tentative D call TRBD2 (6 bases). The germline gives CDR1 SGHTA, CDR2 FQGNSA. CDR3 length: 14 amino acids. Deletions cut 2 bases from V and 8 bases from J, with 13 bases between.

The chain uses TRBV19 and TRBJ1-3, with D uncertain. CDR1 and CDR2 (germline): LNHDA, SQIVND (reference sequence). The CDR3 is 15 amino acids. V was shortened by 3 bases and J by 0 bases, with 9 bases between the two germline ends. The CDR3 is CASSIADTSGNTIYF. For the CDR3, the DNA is TGTGCCAGTAGTATTGCCGACACCTCTGGAAACACCATATATTTT.

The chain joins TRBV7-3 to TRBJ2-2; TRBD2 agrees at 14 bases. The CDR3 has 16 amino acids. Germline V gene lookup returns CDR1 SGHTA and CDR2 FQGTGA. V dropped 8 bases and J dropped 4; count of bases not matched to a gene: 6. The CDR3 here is CASQRTSGRTTGELFF. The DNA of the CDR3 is TGTGCCAGCCAACGGACTAGCGGGAGGACCACCGGGGAGCTGTTTTTT.

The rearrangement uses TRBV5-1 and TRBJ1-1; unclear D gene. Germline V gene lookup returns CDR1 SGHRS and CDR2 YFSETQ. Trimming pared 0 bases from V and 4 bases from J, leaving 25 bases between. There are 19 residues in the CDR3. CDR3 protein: CASSLEVVKIGGRATEAFF. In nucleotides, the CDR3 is TGCGCCAGCAGCTTGGAAGTGGTTAAGATCGGAGGGCGAGCCACTGAAGCTTTCTTT.